This T cell receptor beta chain is from a study of cytomegalovirus exposure and HLA in healthy donors. Findings of the study overall: The investigators catalogued some 160 TCR beta chains as cytomegalovirus-associated.

Both 60 Vbeta primers and 13 Jbeta primers went into the PCR. Method: immunoSEQ multiplex PCR; TCRdb's copy keeps in-frame clones and lacks some. The table records about 150,000 clones, 80% of them present only once. Points on this clone: The antigen is not known.

CDR3 length: 14 residues. Deletions cut 7 bases from V and 3 bases from J, with 16 bases between. The V gene's germline CDR1 is MNHEY and CDR2 SVGAGI. This TCR was recovered from a male donor in good health and CMV-seronegative. Sequencing input: PBMCs. V is TRBV6-5 and J is TRBJ2-7; D may be TRBD2 (6 bases). The CDR3 region is CASTPGGSLYEQYF. CDR3 in DNA: TGTGCCAGCACCCCTGGGGGGTCCCTCTACGAGCAGTACTTC.